This TCR beta chain was obtained from a study of cytotoxic CD8 clonotypes in ibrutinib-treated CLL. With 2 bases clipped from V and 9 bases from J, the junction kept 7 bases outside the gene matches. The CDR3 covers 13 residues. CDR1 and CDR2 from the germline V gene are GTSNPN and SVGIG (reference sequence). The assay was immunoSEQ multiplex PCR, and TCRdb's table has in-frame clones only and misses some. The sample lists 150,000 or so clones, 70% to 90% occurring once. Sequencing used PBMCs, obtained after 36 months of ibrutinib treatment. The chain joins TRBV30 to TRBJ2-3; 8 bases agree with TRBD1. The source of this sequence is a human donor with chronic lymphocytic leukemia. CDR3 sequence reads: CAWSIRDRRTQYF. The CDR3 coding sequence is TGTGCCTGGAGTATAAGGGACAGGAGAACGCAGTATTTT.